This TCR beta chain was retrieved from a study of T cells in Graves' hyperthyroidism and ophthalmopathy (dated by TCRdb to between 2018 and 2021). Context from the whole study: Peripheral blood was collected at initial diagnosis, before any treatment. The study also compared thyroid tissue and blood T-cell repertoires from five or six Graves' hyperthyroidism patients. A discovery cohort of about a hundred patients, approximately 44 with Graves' ophthalmopathy and 57 with stable Graves' hyperthyroidism, was used to find distinguishing TCR V-J signatures. Whether ophthalmopathy could be predicted prospectively was tested in an independent validation cohort made up of about 18 hyperthyroidism patients plus 17 patients who later progressed to ophthalmopathy. For training and testing, the roughly 93 patients in the discovery cohort were randomly divided in a 7:3 ratio. The paper describes TCR Vbeta CDR3 sequencing of around 140 peripheral blood samples, made up of 43 ophthalmopathy patients, more than 70 hyperthyroidism patients and about 17 progressor patients. Once sampling was done, hyperthyroidism patients were given methimazole at a starting dose of 30 mg daily, whereas ophthalmopathy patients were given high-dose intravenous methylprednisolone.

A patient counted as having stable Graves' hyperthyroidism if no progression to ophthalmopathy occurred over 18 months of follow-up. Hyperthyroidism patients were newly diagnosed, had a disease duration of under 2 months, and were aged 18 to 65 years. The study excluded patients with uncontrolled infections, other autoimmune diseases, pregnancy or lactation. Diagnoses relied on clinical symptoms, serum thyroxine and TRAb, thyroid ultrasound and orbital computed tomography. Ficoll-Paque density gradient centrifugation was used to isolate PBMCs from around 10 ml of fresh peripheral blood. Total RNA was extracted using Trizol reagent, and RNA quality was assessed on an Agilent 2100 Bioanalyzer. Study-level results and caveats: In validation, the model predicted progression to ophthalmopathy with roughly 70% sensitivity and roughly 72% specificity, a median of 6.5 months before onset. A model built on a 13 V-J signature distinguished ophthalmopathy from stable hyperthyroidism, reaching 87.88% sensitivity and about 81% specificity in cross-validation and 80%/75% in testing. No statistical method was used to fix the sample size in advance, and group allocation was not hidden from the investigators. Most expanded thyroid clonotypes (frequency above 0.001) were also found in blood, which suggests that blood repertoires may mirror thyroid immune responses.

The TCR beta CDR3 regions were amplified from RNA transcripts. The TCR CDR3 was subjected to a first round of RT-PCR using the HTBI primer set and the Qiagen OneStep RT-PCR kit. A second multiplex PCR round built the libraries, followed by size selection and purification. The libraries were sequenced on an Illumina HiSeq2000 using paired-end 100 bp reads. On the authors' methods: SOAPnuke was used to process the raw data, throwing out any read that contained adapters or uncalled bases, had a mean Phred below 15, or lacked an exact constant-primer or identifier match. COPE v1.2.5 was used to merge the high-quality paired reads, and each unique nucleotide sequence was defined as a clonotype. Clonotypes were aligned to IMGT TRBV, TRBD and TRBJ reference segments using MiTCR v1.1. Analysis was restricted to V-J combinations with a frequency above 0.0001, which covered roughly 99% of repertoires. The TCS score was defined as the ratio of F50 (clonal expansion) to E x V (chaos), calculated using BLOSUM62-based TCRdist between CDR3 peptides within each V-J. Welch's t-statistics and random forest reduced around 550 V-J features to about 13, which were used in a naive Bayes classifier (R e1071). The Morisita-Horn index was used to measure how similar the thyroid and blood repertoires were. TCRdb reprocessed the public reads (quality trimming at Q25 with fastp, clone calling with MiXCR) and kept in-frame beta chains. One record per CDR3 amino acid sequence lists the most common genes and DNA. The V and J calls and clone size come from TCRdb's table, not from the authors' own analysis. The sample table holds roughly 800,000 distinct CDR3 sequences, of which around 39% were seen once. Of the sample, 8.9% is held by the ten largest clones.

A remark on this clonotype: No antigen is known for it. There are no base qualities to consult, and no much larger clone falls within one base.

The CDR3 spans 14 residues, from the cysteine through the phenylalanine. The DNA shown is the 42-base CDR3, in frame from base 1. V loses 5 bases, J loses 5 bases, and the germline ends lie 15 bases apart. Sequencing used blood. This sequence uses TRBV12-3 or TRBV12-4 and TRBJ2-5, with no D gene named confidently. The TCR originated in a man younger than 35 with Graves' hyperthyroidism. CDR3 region: CASSVQSFGETQYF. The nucleotide sequence is given as TGTGCCAGCAGTGTACAGTCTTTTGGGGAGACCCAGTACTTC.